Listed below are T cell receptor beta chains from one sample, sequenced in a study of identical twins. TCRdb used MiXCR to reprocess the 5' RACE reads, holding one entry per CDR3 protein. The sample consists of 450,000 to 600,000 distinct CDR3 sequences, 20% to 25% of them appearing once. The data also belong to a second study, concerning yellow fever vaccine responses in identical twins.

Sequencing input: CD4+ T cells sorted from blood. Every receptor here comes from a woman aged 18-30 years in good health. Each CDR3 is given with its conserved first and last residue. A D gene is named only where the DNA matches it firmly. The size entry is marked missing in some rows and otherwise reads once, few, many or a size class.

TRBJ2-5,TRBV5-1,NA,NA,TGCGCCAGCAGCTTGGGGGCGGGGTGGACTCAAGAGACCCAGTACTTC,CASSLGAGWTQETQYF
TRBJ2-1,TRBV5-1,few,TRBD2,TGCGCCAGCAGCTGGAGTTTTAGCGGGAACGACAATGAGCAGTTCTTC,CASSWSFSGNDNEQFF
TRBJ2-1,TRBV5-1,many,NA,TGCGCCAGCAGCTTAGGAGGGCGTTACAATGAGCAGTTCTTC,CASSLGGRYNEQFF
TRBJ2-2,TRBV6-2/TRBV6-3,NA,NA,TGTGCCAGCAGTTACACCCCCGGGGAGCTGTTTTTT,CASSYTPGELFF
TRBJ1-1,TRBV9,few,TRBD1,TGTGCCAGCAGCCACCACAGGGGGGGAAGCACTGAAGCTTTCTTT,CASSHHRGGSTEAFF
TRBJ2-1,TRBV5-4,NA,NA,TGTGCCAGCAGCTTGTCGTCAGGGTTATGGCTAGGGAGCTCCTACAATGAGCAGTTCTTC,CASSLSSGLWLGSSYNEQFF
TRBJ1-1,TRBV12-3/TRBV12-4,many,TRBD1,TGTGCCAGCAGCCGCGCTAAGACAGGGGCGAACACTGAAGCTTTCTTT,CASSRAKTGANTEAFF
TRBJ1-1,TRBV4-1,NA,NA,TGCGCCAGCAGCCAAGAAAGGGGACGGACTGAAGCTTTCTTT,CASSQERGRTEAFF
TRBJ2-5,TRBV4-1,NA,NA,TGCGCCAGCAGCCCTAATGGGGGGCAAGAGACCCAGTACTTC,CASSPNGGQETQYF
TRBJ2-4,TRBV20-1,NA,NA,TGCAATGCTAGATTCCCCCGGGGCGAGCTTCAGTACTTC,CNARFPRGELQYF
TRBJ2-5,TRBV20-1,few,NA,TGCAGTGCTAGAGATCCGGAGACCCAGTACTTC,CSARDPETQYF
TRBJ2-7,TRBV13,NA,NA,TGTGCCAGCAGCACGGACGCCTACGAGCAGTACTTC,CASSTDAYEQYF
TRBJ2-1,TRBV27,few,NA,TGTGCCAGCTCCCCTCGTGCCATCACCTACAATGAGCAGTTCTTC,CASSPRAITYNEQFF
TRBJ2-2,TRBV5-1,NA,NA,TGCGCCAGCAGCGCGGATGGAGCGAACACCGGGGAGCTGTTTTTT,CASSADGANTGELFF
TRBJ1-2,TRBV6-5,NA,NA,TGTGCCAGCAGTTACTCACCTAACTATGGCTACACCTTC,CASSYSPNYGYTF
TRBJ2-5,TRBV29-1,few,NA,TGCAGCGCCGTTGGGTACCAAGAGACCCAGTACTTC,CSAVGYQETQYF
TRBJ2-7,TRBV5-1,few,NA,TGCGCCAGCAGCTTGGGACATACCCATGACGAGCAGTACTTC,CASSLGHTHDEQYF
TRBJ2-2,TRBV7-8,NA,NA,TGTGCCAGCAGCTTAGGTCCCGAGACCGGGGAGCTGTTTTTT,CASSLGPETGELFF
TRBJ2-3,TRBV5-1,many,TRBD1,TGCGCCAGCAGCTTGGGCAGGGGGCGCGAAGATACGCAGTATTTT,CASSLGRGREDTQYF
TRBJ1-6,TRBV20-1,few,NA,TGCAGTGCTAGGCAGACCAATTCACCCCTCCACTTT,CSARQTNSPLHF
TRBJ1-6,TRBV12-3/TRBV12-4,few,NA,TGTGCCAGCAGTCCAACAAGATCACCCCTCCACTTT,CASSPTRSPLHF
TRBJ1-6,TRBV6-4,few,NA,TGTGCCAGCAGTGACTCCTGGACAGCTAATTCACCCCTCCACTTT,CASSDSWTANSPLHF
TRBJ1-5,TRBV6-2/TRBV6-3,few,NA,TGTGCCAGCAACGTAGTCGGGCCACCTGGGCAGCCCCAGCATTTT,CASNVVGPPGQPQHF
TRBJ2-2,TRBV7-9,NA,NA,TGTGCCAGGGAGGACACGAACACCGGGGAGCTGTTTTTT,CAREDTNTGELFF
TRBJ2-7,TRBV12-3/TRBV12-4,few,NA,TGTGCCAGCAGTGCCGGCGAGGTCCTAGCTTACGAGCAGTACTTC,CASSAGEVLAYEQYF
TRBJ2-2,TRBV10-3,NA,NA,TGTGCCATCAGTGAGTCTCCCGGGGCCGCGAACACCGGGGAGCTGTTTTTT,CAISESPGAANTGELFF
TRBJ2-3,TRBV5-1,NA,NA,TGCGCCAGCAGATGGGGGGATACGCAGTATTTT,CASRWGDTQYF
TRBJ2-1,TRBV6-5,NA,TRBD2,TGTGCCAGCAGTTACGCATTAGGGCTAGCGGGAGCCAATGAGCAGTTCTTC,CASSYALGLAGANEQFF
TRBJ2-2,TRBV12-3/TRBV12-4,NA,NA,TGTGCCAGCAGGTTTCGGATAGGCACCGGGGAGCTGTTTTTT,CASRFRIGTGELFF
TRBJ2-7,TRBV20-1,NA,NA,TGCAGTGCTAGAGATCGCGGAGGTACCTCCTACGAGCAGTACTTC,CSARDRGGTSYEQYF
TRBJ2-3,TRBV10-2,NA,TRBD2,TGCGCCAGCAGGGTGGGGACTAGTTTAGATACGCAGTATTTT,CASRVGTSLDTQYF
TRBJ1-6,TRBV2,NA,NA,TGTGCCAGCAGTGAACGGGCAGGAGATAATTCACCCCTCCACTTT,CASSERAGDNSPLHF
TRBJ1-2,TRBV5-6,NA,NA,TGTGCCAGCAGCGGTGCACAGGGATCCTATGGCTACACCTTC,CASSGAQGSYGYTF
TRBJ1-1,TRBV9,many,TRBD1,TGTGCCAGCAGCGTGGGACAGGGGAGGACTGAAGCTTTCTTT,CASSVGQGRTEAFF
TRBJ2-5,TRBV11-2,NA,NA,TGTGCCAGCTGCCCCCTTTCGGGCCAAGAGACCCAGTACTTC,CASCPLSGQETQYF
TRBJ1-2,TRBV28,few,NA,TGTGCCGTCAAACCGCCAGGGCAGGTCTATGGCTACACCTTC,CAVKPPGQVYGYTF
TRBJ1-1,TRBV6-1,NA,NA,TGTGCCAGCAGTGAAAGGTTCACTGAAGCTTTCTTT,CASSERFTEAFF
TRBJ1-2,TRBV5-1,NA,TRBD1,TGCGCCAGCAGCTTGCGGGACAGGGATGGCTACACCTTC,CASSLRDRDGYTF
TRBJ2-4,TRBV14,NA,TRBD2,TGTGCCAGCAGCCAACCGGGACTAGCCGGAAAAAACATTCAGTACTTC,CASSQPGLAGKNIQYF
TRBJ2-2,TRBV11-3,few,TRBD2,TGTGCCAGCAGCTTAGGACTAGCGGGAGACGAGGTGCTGTTTTTT,CASSLGLAGDEVLFF
TRBJ1-1,TRBV28,few,NA,TGTGCCAGCAGTTTATCCTTGAACACTGAAGCTTTCTTT,CASSLSLNTEAFF
TRBJ2-3,TRBV20-1,NA,NA,TGCAGTGCTAGACACACAGATACGCAGTATTTT,CSARHTDTQYF
TRBJ1-2,TRBV10-3,few,NA,TGTGCCATCAGTGGGAAAGCCTTAGGCGATGGCTACACCTTC,CAISGKALGDGYTF
TRBJ2-1,TRBV5-6,few,TRBD1,TGTGCCAGCAGCTTGATCGGGACAGCTTCCTACAATGAGCAGTTCTTC,CASSLIGTASYNEQFF